This TCR beta chain was sequenced for a study of T cell changes during pregnancy in multiple sclerosis. Looked up from germline, CDR1 is LNHDA and CDR2 is SQIVND (reference sequence). Trimming shortened V by 2 bases and J by 2 bases, and 10 bases separated the two germline ends. This CDR3 region has 14 residues. TCRdb keeps only in-frame clones here, not all; method: immunoSEQ multiplex PCR. Found here are about 28,000 clones, 75% to 95% of them singletons; the top ten hold 6.2%. The TCR was taken from a female donor with multiple sclerosis, enrolled in a pregnancy study. The sequenced sample was CD8+ T cells from peripheral blood mononuclear cells, obtained before pregnancy. The chain couples TRBV19 to TRBJ2-7; D call uncertain. The CDR3 loop reads CASSISMAAYEQYF. The CDR3 nucleotides are TGTGCCAGTAGTATATCCATGGCAGCCTACGAGCAGTACTTC. Supplemented by reference TRBV19 and TRBJ2-7, the full variable domain reads DGGITQSPKYLFRKEGQNVTLSCEQNLNHDAMYWYRQDPGQGLRLIYYSQIVNDFQKGDIAEGYSVSREKKESFPLTVTSAQKNPTAFYLCASSISMAAYEQYFGPGTRLTVT.